This T cell receptor (beta chain) stems from a study of cytomegalovirus exposure and HLA in healthy donors. Study-wide results and caveats: There was a cluster of highly shared sequence variants that was likely a sequencing artifact. Associated with cytomegalovirus, according to the listing, were 150 to 200 TCR beta chains.

PCR used 60 Vbeta primers and 13 Jbeta primers. Assay used: immunoSEQ multiplex PCR; TCRdb lists only in-frame clones, some missing. The sample lists around 130,000 clones; roughly 69% were seen once. The CDR3 has 19 amino acids. V lost 0 bases and J lost 0; bases outside the gene matches: 10. The V gene's germline CDR1 is LGHNA and CDR2 YNFKEQ. Concerning this clone: What it binds is unknown.

This clonotype originated in a human donor in good health. V usage is TRBV4-2 and J usage is TRBJ2-3; 9 bases fit TRBD2. Sequencing was performed on PBMCs. Here the CDR3 DNA reads TGTGCCAGCAGCCAAGATTGGAAGACTAGCGGCCCTAGCACAGATACGCAGTATTTT. It encodes CASSQDWKTSGPSTDTQYF.